One sample yielded the 21 T cell receptor beta chains listed below, sequenced in a study of blood T cells in healthy people across ages. Alongside a J-beta primer mix, a sample-barcoded 5' primer served in a second PCR lasting about 7 to 12 cycles. TCRdb used MiXCR to reprocess the 5' RACE reads, holding one entry per CDR3 protein. The data contain 800,000 to 950,000 distinct CDR3 sequences, almost 30% of them singletons. These sequences were also reported in another study, on T cells of mothers and their children.

The material sequenced was blood. The receptor set was obtained from a middle-aged woman in good health.

On this clonotype itself: A much larger clone lies one base from this, so it may be a read error. The V and J genes are TRBV15 and TRBJ2-5, with 10 bases lining up with TRBD2. The DNA end favors TRBJ2-1, so the J call may be wrong. Germline-derived CDR1 and CDR2 are LNHNV and YYDKDF (reference sequence). The CDR3 has 16 residues. CDR3 sequence: CATSRTFSGGQETQFF. The CDR3 bases are TGTGCCACCAGCAGAACCTTTAGCGGGGGGCAAGAGACCCAGTTCTTC.

This clonotype occurred many times. This rearrangement joins TRBV7-2 to TRBJ2-3, with TRBD2 as a possible D gene (5 bases). Trimming shortened V by 1 base and J by 6 bases, and 14 bases separated the two germline ends. From germline, CDR1 is SGHTA and CDR2 FQGNSA. The CDR3 totals 15 residues. The CDR3 coding sequence is TGTGCCAGCAGCTTAGACCGGGGATTATCGGATACGCAGTATTTT. Protein product: CASSLDRGLSDTQYF.

The chain couples TRBV5-1 to TRBJ2-5; D gene ambiguous. Germline lookup yields CDR1 SGHRS and CDR2 YFSETQ. The V and J ends lost 3 bases and 11 bases respectively, with 20 bases between them. There are 14 residues in the CDR3. CDR3 protein: CASSSEGFDNEQYF. CDR3 in DNA: TGCGCCAGCAGCTCCGAAGGGTTCGACAATGAGCAGTACTTC.

This clonotype was observed at least ten times. V is TRBV7-2 and J is TRBJ2-7; 8 bases align to TRBD2. V was clipped by 5 bases and J by 6 bases; unmatched bases: 12. This CDR3 has 15 residues. Germline assignment: CDR1 SGHTA and CDR2 FQGNSA. The DNA of the CDR3 is TGTGCCAGCAGCCCCCTCACGGGGGGGCCGGGCGAGCAGTACTTC. Protein product: CASSPLTGGPGEQYF.

A remark on this clonotype: A much more abundant neighbour one base away suggests this may be a read error. This chain joins TRBV20-1 and TRBJ2-1; D not resolved. Germline assignment: CDR1 DFQATT and CDR2 SNEGSKA (reference sequence). V was trimmed by 2 bases and J by 10 bases, leaving 15 bases between them. CDR3 length: 13 amino acids. CDR3 nucleotides: TGCAGTGCTAGAAGGGCATCAGCTTACGAGCAGTTCTTC. It translates to CSARRASAYEQFF.

The rearrangement links TRBV11-2 to TRBJ2-5; TRBD1 aligns across 12 bases. V lost 5 bases to trimming and J lost 11 bases; unmatched junction nucleotides: 15. This CDR3 contains 16 residues. In germline, CDR1 is SGHAT, CDR2 FQNNGV. CDR3 loop: CASSPASGQGAWEQYF. DNA for the CDR3: TGTGCCAGCAGCCCCGCATCGGGACAGGGGGCTTGGGAGCAGTACTTC.

Points on this clonotype: It may be a read error: a sequence one base away is much more abundant. The chain recombines TRBV12-3 or TRBV12-4 with TRBJ1-2; D not resolved. CDR3 length: 15 amino acids. V was cut by 10 bases and J by 2 bases, with 20 bases left in between. As DNA, the CDR3 is TGTGCCAACAACCCGACAACTAGAGTAAACTATGGCTACACCTTC. This codes for CANNPTTRVNYGYTF.

This clonotype was seen a few times. The rearrangement uses TRBV20-1 and TRBJ2-7; D is unclear. The germline V gene encodes CDR1 DFQATT and CDR2 SNEGSKA (reference sequence). Between the trimmed V and J ends, which lost 3 bases and 3 bases, there was a span of 18 bases. The CDR3 contains 15 residues. The CDR3 DNA is TGCAGTGCTAGGGGTACAGAGACACCAATCTACGAGCAGTACTTC. Encoded protein: CSARGTETPIYEQYF.

The chain has TRBV7-1 and TRBJ1-2; D is uncertain. TRBV7-1 is marked as an open reading frame, function uncertain. Trimming took 7 bases from V and 8 from J, leaving 14 bases between them. This CDR3 comprises 12 residues. CDR3 nucleotide sequence: TGTGCCAGCACCTCCGGGCGGTACGGCTACACCTTC. This sequence encodes CASTSGRYGYTF.

This clonotype appeared a few times. An end of the junction differs from the germline gene, which may be a read error. The rearrangement uses TRBV20-1 and TRBJ2-1, with 8 bases that match TRBD2. The CDR3 contains 16 residues. The germline gives CDR1 DFQATT, CDR2 SNEGSKA (reference sequence). CDR3 residues: CSTSPRGGLPADEQFF. CDR3 sequence (DNA): TGCAGTACTAGCCCCCGGGGGGGACTACCAGCAGATGAGCAGTTCTTC.

The rearrangement uses TRBV28 and TRBJ2-7, with D perhaps TRBD2 (6 bases). Germline V CDR1 and CDR2: MDHEN, SYDVKM. The CDR3 length is 15 residues. Trimming shortened V by 5 bases and J by 3 bases, and 17 bases separated the two germline ends. CDR3 coding DNA: TGTGCCAGCAGTCCCAGGACTTGGCGGGGCTACGAGCAGTACTTC. This gives the protein CASSPRTWRGYEQYF.

This clonotype has more than one count but fewer than ten. J is TRBJ2-7 and V is TRBV7-2, with 8 bases aligning to TRBD2. Germline V gene lookup returns CDR1 SGHTA and CDR2 FQGNSA. Trimming cost V 2 bases and J 0 bases; bases outside gene matches: 3. The CDR3 runs 15 residues. CDR3 protein: CASSLTGTSSYEQYF. In nucleotides, the CDR3 is TGTGCCAGCAGCTTAACCGGGACTAGCTCCTACGAGCAGTACTTC.

The chain recombines TRBV6-2 or TRBV6-3 with TRBJ2-1; TRBD2 agrees at 9 bases. The tail of the sequence fits TRBJ2-7 better, so the J call may be wrong. The CDR3 runs 16 residues. The germline V gene encodes CDR1 MNHEY and CDR2 SVGEGT. The CDR3 DNA follows: TGTGCCAGCAGTTACTCTGCGGGGGGGGGCTACAATGAGCAGTACTTC. Residues: CASSYSAGGGYNEQYF.

This sequence joins TRBV5-1 and TRBJ1-4, with D hard to call. Trimming cost V 0 bases and J 3 bases, with 6 bases left between them. CDR3 length: 14 residues. CDR1 and CDR2 (germline): SGHRS, YFSETQ. The CDR3 DNA follows: TGCGCCAGCAGCTTGGAAGGTGCTAATGAAAAACTGTTTTTT. Amino acid sequence: CASSLEGANEKLFF.

The chain links TRBV28 to TRBJ2-5, with TRBD2 identical over 8 bases. V dropped 2 bases and J dropped 2; count of bases not matched to a gene: 7. CDR1 and CDR2 (germline): MDHEN, SYDVKM. The length of the CDR3 is 16 residues. CDR3 nucleotides: TGTGCCAGCAGTTTACGGGCCTTAGCGGGGCAAGAGACCCAGTACTTC. Protein sequence: CASSLRALAGQETQYF.

V and J are TRBV6-5 and TRBJ2-1, with D tentatively TRBD2 (6 bases). V lost 6 bases, J lost 7 bases, and 19 bases lay in between. This CDR3 has 15 residues. Germline CDR1 is MNHEY and CDR2 is SVGAGI. Here the CDR3 reads CASSRSGPSGNEQFF. For the CDR3, the DNA is TGTGCCAGCAGCCGTAGCGGCCCCAGCGGGAATGAGCAGTTCTTC.

This clonotype appeared a few times. The chain recombines TRBV12-3 or TRBV12-4 with TRBJ2-2, with TRBD1 matching 7 bases. The CDR3 is 16 amino acids. V trimming: 8 bases; J trimming: 7 bases; junction bases outside the gene matches: 16. The CDR3 spells CASGLQMTGQSGELFF. The CDR3 coding sequence is TGTGCCAGCGGGCTTCAGATGACAGGGCAAAGCGGGGAGCTGTTTTTT.

There are a few counts of this clonotype. V usage is TRBV20-1 and J usage is TRBJ2-4, with D perhaps TRBD2 (6 bases). V lost 3 bases and J lost 5, with 17 bases in between. Germline V gene lookup returns CDR1 DFQATT and CDR2 SNEGSKA (reference sequence). This CDR3 has 15 amino acids. CDR3 region: CSARFGGLSENIQYF. As DNA, the CDR3 is TGCAGTGCTAGGTTTGGGGGACTTTCGGAAAACATTCAGTACTTC.

This clonotype occurred a few times. The V gene is TRBV2, the J gene TRBJ2-3; D gene unclear. Trimming took off 8 bases at V and 1 base at J, with 16 bases between the two ends. Per germline, CDR1 SNHLY and CDR2 FYNNEI. This CDR3 spans 15 amino acids. CDR3 sequence reads: CASQLRAVGTDTQYF. CDR3 nucleotides: TGTGCCAGCCAACTCCGGGCCGTTGGCACAGATACGCAGTATTTT.

This clonotype came up many times. This chain uses TRBV7-9 with TRBJ2-7; D possibly corresponds to TRBD1 (6 bases). The germline gives CDR1 SEHNR, CDR2 FQNEAQ (reference sequence). The length of the CDR3 is 14 residues. V shed 4 bases and J shed 6 bases, with 16 bases lying between them. For the CDR3, the DNA is TGTGCCAGCAGCTACACAGGGACGTGGGTCGAGCAGTACTTC. This translates into CASSYTGTWVEQYF. Full variable domain (outside the CDR3, taken from reference TRBV7-9 and TRBJ2-7): DTGVSQNPRHKITKRGQNVTFRCDPISEHNRLYWYRQTLGQGPEFLTYFQNEAQLEKSRLLSDRFSAERPKGSFSTLEIQRTEQGDSAMYLCASSYTGTWVEQYFGPGTRLTVT.

The chain combines TRBV18 with TRBJ1-1; tentative D call: TRBD1 (5 bases). Looked up from germline, CDR1 is KGHSH and CDR2 is LQKENI. Deletions cut 7 bases from V and 1 base from J, with 10 bases between. The CDR3 extends over 13 amino acids. The CDR3 DNA sequence: TGTGCCAGCTTCCAGGGCAAGAACACTGAAGCTTTCTTT. Its protein product is CASFQGKNTEAFF.